Described below is a single T cell receptor beta chain sequence and its context. The data originate from a study of blood T cell repertoires in COVID-19. Study background: Nucleic acid was either cDNA or gDNA, and it came from T cells, B-cell-depleted T cells, or PBMCs.

Germline trimming cut 4 bases from V and 6 bases from J; bases unmatched to any gene: 3. CDR3 length equals 13 residues. CDR1 is SNHLY and CDR2 is FYNNEI in the germline V gene. The protocol was immunoSEQ multiplex PCR, while the TCRdb copy is restricted to in-frame clones and leaves out a portion. The table records about 190,000 clones, 70% to 90% of them present only once. The chain combines TRBV2 with TRBJ1-1, with 9 bases that match TRBD1. The sequenced material came from peripheral blood. The source is a woman aged 25 to 39 with active or convalescent COVID-19. The CDR3 sequence is CASSGQGVAEAFF. In nucleotides, the CDR3 is TGTGCCAGCAGTGGACAGGGGGTGGCTGAAGCTTTCTTT.